The rows below give T cell receptor beta chains drawn from one sample of a study of cytomegalovirus exposure and HLA in healthy donors. Assay used: immunoSEQ multiplex PCR; TCRdb lists only in-frame clones, some missing. The sample holds about 200,000 clones, about 81% seen once. Sequences were obtained from PBMCs. These receptors originate from a woman aged 50 to 60 in good health and CMV-seropositive. The CDR3 runs from the conserved cysteine through the conserved F or W. A D gene is named only where the DNA matches it firmly. A row's size may be missing; if present it is once, few, many or a size class.

D	V	size	J	CDR3	DNA
TRBD1	TRBV6-1	-	TRBJ2-5	CASSDLGTVQETQYF	TGTGCCAGCAGTGACCTCGGGACAGTCCAAGAGACCCAGTACTTC
TRBD1	TRBV10-3	-	TRBJ1-1	CAIRWDRETEAFF	TGTGCCATCAGATGGGACAGAGAAACTGAAGCTTTCTTT
TRBD2	TRBV7-2	-	TRBJ2-4	CASSLSGGRQYF	TGTGCCAGCAGCTTATCGGGGGGTCGTCAGTACTTC
-	TRBV30	-	TRBJ1-2	CAWSYRQVNYGYTF	TGTGCCTGGAGTTACCGACAGGTCAACTATGGCTACACCTTC
TRBD1	TRBV18	few	TRBJ1-2	CASSGQGASKNYGYTF	TGTGCCAGCTCGGGACAGGGGGCTAGTAAGAACTATGGCTACACCTTC
-	TRBV19	-	TRBJ1-2	CASSEGTSNYGYTF	TGTGCCAGTAGTGAGGGGACTTCCAACTATGGCTACACCTTC
-	TRBV21-1	-	TRBJ2-5	CARRVKVLASRGEETQYF	TGTGCCAGGAGGGTGAAGGTCCTAGCGTCGCGGGGGGAAGAGACCCAGTACTTC
TRBD2	TRBV5-6	-	TRBJ2-3	CASGWAPLRGADTQYF	TGTGCCAGCGGCTGGGCCCCTTTGCGGGGGGCAGATACGCAGTATTTT
-	TRBV20-1	-	TRBJ2-7	CSAREKRAAF	TGCAGTGCTAGAGAAAAGCGGGCGGCCTTC
TRBD1	TRBV11-2	few	TRBJ2-7	CASSLKTGVLSF	TGTGCCAGCAGCCTAAAGACAGGGGTATTGTCCTTC
TRBD2	TRBV5-4	-	TRBJ2-2	CASSLASGGGNTGELFF	TGTGCCAGCAGCTTGGCTTCGGGGGGAGGAAACACCGGGGAGCTGTTTTTT
-	TRBV2	-	TRBJ2-7	CASSSPRSVSSYEQYF	TGTGCCAGCAGTAGCCCTCGGAGCGTCAGCTCCTACGAGCAGTACTTC
-	TRBV28	-	TRBJ1-1	CASNRQMNTEAFF	TGTGCCAGCAATCGACAGATGAACACTGAAGCTTTCTTT
-	TRBV10-3	-	TRBJ1-2	CAISELQGLWGYTF	TGTGCCATCAGTGAGTTACAGGGTCTTTGGGGCTACACCTTC
TRBD2	TRBV10-2	-	TRBJ2-5	CASCGGRWETQYF	TGCGCCAGCTGCGGGGGGCGTTGGGAGACCCAGTACTTC
TRBD1	TRBV6-5	-	TRBJ2-1	CASSYSDRGPNEQFF	TGTGCCAGCAGTTACTCGGACAGGGGCCCCAATGAGCAGTTCTTC
-	TRBV10-2	-	TRBJ2-3	CASSENGGGTDTQYF	TGCGCCAGCAGTGAGAATGGTGGGGGGACAGATACGCAGTATTTT
-	TRBV5-1	-	TRBJ2-2	CASSLGPLGSYTGELFF	TGCGCCAGCAGCTTGGGACCATTAGGGAGTTACACCGGGGAGCTGTTTTTT
TRBD1	TRBV6-5	few	TRBJ2-3	CASSLDRNTQYF	TGTGCCAGCAGTCTGGACAGGAATACGCAGTATTTT
TRBD2	TRBV29-1	-	TRBJ2-3	CSVRSSGGDTQYF	TGCAGCGTTAGGTCTAGCGGGGGAGATACGCAGTATTTT
-	TRBV19	-	TRBJ1-4	CASSIVRGLVNEKLFF	TGTGCCAGTAGTATTGTTCGAGGGTTGGTCAATGAAAAACTGTTTTTT
-	TRBV6-5	once	TRBJ2-7	CASKWQQGLGEQYF	TGTGCCAGCAAGTGGCAGCAGGGGTTAGGGGAGCAGTACTTC
-	TRBV4-2	-	TRBJ2-1	CASSQAGGYNEQFF	TGTGCCAGCAGCCAAGCAGGGGGGTACAATGAGCAGTTCTTC